This TCR beta chain is from a study of long-term antiretroviral therapy in people with HIV. The CDR3 spans 15 residues. Looked up from germline, CDR1 is MNHEY and CDR2 is SVGAGI. Trimming cost V 2 bases and J 3 bases, with 10 bases left between them. A v3.0 immunoSEQ assay was performed at survey level. TCRdb's table, derived via immunoSEQ multiplex PCR, lists solely in-frame clones and lacks some. The repertoire consists of around 28,000 clones, with 91% occurring once and the leading ten covering about 4.4%. Here the sequenced sample was unsorted PBMCs, taken 3.1 years after starting antiretroviral therapy. The TCR was taken from a man aged 18 to 29 with HIV. The chain recombines TRBV6-5 with TRBJ2-2, with a tentative D call TRBD2 (6 bases). CDR3 in DNA: TGTGCCAGCAGTTACGAGGGAGGCGACACCGGGGAGCTGTTTTTT. Amino acid sequence: CASSYEGGDTGELFF.